The 25 T cell receptor beta chains presented below share a single source sample, sequenced in a study of cytomegalovirus exposure and HLA in healthy donors. Researchers ran the PCR with 60 Vbeta and 13 Jbeta primers. Produced via immunoSEQ multiplex PCR; TCRdb's table is partial and in-frame only. The sample holds 55,000 to 65,000 clones, approximately 83% seen once. Specimen: PBMCs. The source of these receptors is a female donor in good health and CMV-seronegative.

Written as DNA, the CDR3 is TGTGCCAGCAGCGCTATGACAGGGCTAAGGGCGGATGGCTACACCTTC. Protein: CASSAMTGLRADGYTF. This chain connects TRBV9 to TRBJ1-2; 7 nucleotides agree with TRBD1. The junction had 14 bases not matched to a gene; V was cut back by 3 bases and J by 6 bases. The CDR3 loop spans 16 amino acids. Germline V gives CDR1 SGDLS, CDR2 YYNGEE.

The chain links TRBV6-5 to TRBJ2-3; D might be TRBD2 (5 bases). The V gene's germline CDR1 is MNHEY and CDR2 SVGAGI. The CDR3 spans 12 residues. V lost 5 bases and J 8 bases, leaving 11 bases between the germline ends. Here the CDR3 DNA reads TGTGCCAGCAGTAGGCCGGAGGCTACGCAGTATTTT. Its protein product is CASSRPEATQYF.

This chain uses TRBV5-1 with TRBJ1-1; 8 bases align to TRBD1. This CDR3 has 14 residues. Germline CDR1 and CDR2: SGHRS and YFSETQ. Trimming cost V 4 bases and J 10 bases; bases outside gene matches: 12. CDR3 sequence reads: CASSGITGDRGAFF. In nucleotides, the CDR3 is TGCGCCAGCAGCGGGATAACAGGAGACAGGGGAGCTTTCTTT.

The chain carries TRBV7-6 and TRBJ2-5; 9 bases are a match to TRBD1. CDR3 length equals 16 residues. Per the germline V gene, CDR1 is SGHVS and CDR2 is FNYEAQ. V shed 1 base and J 5 bases; nucleotides not matched to a gene: 8. The CDR3 here is CASSLVSGDRGETQYF. The CDR3 DNA sequence: TGTGCCAGCAGCTTAGTTTCTGGCGACAGGGGGGAGACCCAGTACTTC.

This rearrangement joins TRBV7-2 to TRBJ2-3; TRBD1 matches at 9 bases. Germline CDR1 and CDR2: SGHTA and FQGNSA. The CDR3 extends over 17 amino acids. Trimming cost V 1 base and J 4 bases; bases outside gene matches: 9. In DNA form, the CDR3 reads TGTGCCAGCAGCTTAGGGTGGGGACAGGGAGTATCAGATACGCAGTATTTT. Its protein is CASSLGWGQGVSDTQYF.

This chain links TRBV6-5 with TRBJ1-2; TRBD1 aligns across 7 bases. The CDR3 runs to 14 residues. The germline gives CDR1 MNHEY, CDR2 SVGAGI. V lost 5 bases, J lost 6 bases, and 9 bases stayed unmatched. CDR3 region: CASSPGQRFDGYTF. The CDR3 DNA follows: TGTGCCAGCAGTCCGGGACAGCGGTTCGATGGCTACACCTTC.

The chain employs TRBV5-1 and TRBJ2-5; TRBD1 aligns across 9 bases. Looked up from germline, CDR1 is SGHRS and CDR2 is YFSETQ. V gave up 4 bases and J gave up 4 bases; unmatched junction bases: 8. There are 15 residues in the CDR3. CDR3 nucleotides: TGCGCCAGCAGCCCAGGGACAGGGCTGGGAGAGACCCAGTACTTC. This codes for CASSPGTGLGETQYF.

The V and J genes are TRBV7-2 and TRBJ2-5; D remains ambiguous. Germline CDR1 is SGHTA and CDR2 is FQGNSA. V lost 5 bases, J lost 0 bases, and 10 bases lay in between. This CDR3 has 14 residues. CDR3 sequence (DNA): TGTGCCAGCAGCCTAAACAGCTACCAAGAGACCCAGTACTTC. This translates into CASSLNSYQETQYF.

This clone was recorded a few times. V usage is TRBV11-2 and J usage is TRBJ2-1; 8 bases line up with TRBD2. The length of the CDR3 is 15 residues. The junction had 7 bases not matched to a gene; V was cut back by 2 bases and J by 7 bases. Germline CDR1 and CDR2: SGHAT and FQNNGV. The CDR3 DNA sequence: TGTGCCAGCAGCTTAAGCGACGGGGGGGCAAATGAGCAGTTCTTC. Translating it yields CASSLSDGGANEQFF.

The V call is TRBV6-1, the J call TRBJ1-1; 7 bases agree with TRBD1. Germline V gene sequence: CDR1 MNHNS, CDR2 SASEGT. CDR3 size: 14 residues. Trimming at V came to 5 bases and at J to 3 bases, leaving 6 bases not matched to a gene. CDR3 amino acids: CASSYGTVDTEAFF. The CDR3 region has the DNA TGTGCCAGCAGTTATGGGACAGTAGACACTGAAGCTTTCTTT.

The DNA for the CDR3 is TGTGCCAGCAGCCCCGGGACAGGGGGCGACCAGCCCCAGCATTTT. Protein: CASSPGTGGDQPQHF. The chain combines TRBV28 with TRBJ1-5; 12 nucleotides line up with TRBD1. V shed 6 bases, J shed 7 bases, and the junction held 7 bases outside the gene matches. From germline, CDR1 is MDHEN and CDR2 SYDVKM. CDR3 length: 15 amino acids.

The chain is built from TRBV9 and TRBJ2-5, with TRBD1 matching over 10 bases. Germline CDR1 reads SGDLS; CDR2 reads YYNGEE. The CDR3 has 17 amino acids. J lost 5 bases, V lost 3 bases, and 13 bases had no gene match. As DNA, the CDR3 is TGTGCCAGCAGCGGGGGACAGGGGTTCGGAAGACTGGAGACCCAGTACTTC. Translation gives CASSGGQGFGRLETQYF.

This chain connects TRBV7-2 to TRBJ2-2; 8 nucleotides align to TRBD1. V lost 2 bases, J lost 4 bases, and 6 bases stayed unmatched. The CDR3 is 16 amino acids. CDR1 SGHTA and CDR2 FQGNSA come from the germline V gene. CDR3 nucleotides: TGTGCCAGCAGCTTACTGGACAGGGCGGGCACCGGGGAGCTGTTTTTT. It specifies CASSLLDRAGTGELFF.

CDR3 nucleotide sequence: TGTGCCAGTGGAGGGGGGGGGACTGAAGCTTTCTTT. Its protein is CASGGGGTEAFF. The chain employs TRBV7-9 and TRBJ1-1; the D gene is possibly TRBD1 (6 bases). V was cut by 9 bases and J by 5 bases, with 13 bases left in between. This CDR3 spans 12 amino acids. Germline CDR1 and CDR2: SEHNR and FQNEAQ (reference sequence).

The CDR3 spells CASSYRGGTNQPQHF. The CDR3 DNA reads TGTGCCAGCAGTTACCGGGGAGGGACAAATCAGCCCCAGCATTTT. The rearrangement links TRBV6-5 to TRBJ1-5, with a possible D match to TRBD1 (6 bases). From germline, CDR1 is MNHEY and CDR2 SVGAGI. Trimming stripped 2 bases from V and 4 bases from J, with 12 bases between. This CDR3 is 15 amino acids long.

The chain recombines TRBV7-2 with TRBJ2-3; the match to TRBD1 covers 11 bases. The V gene end was trimmed by 1 base and the J gene end by 5 bases; junction bases not matched to a gene: 5. The CDR3 consists of 16 residues. The germline CDR1 and CDR2 sequences are SGHTA and FQGNSA. CDR3 bases: TGTGCCAGCAGCTTAGAGGACAGGGGGCGCGGAGATACGCAGTATTTT. Residues: CASSLEDRGRGDTQYF.

This sequence joins TRBV28 and TRBJ1-5, with 7 bases lining up with TRBD1. The ends lost 5 bases at V and 2 bases at J; junction bases unmatched: 6. The CDR3 is 15 residues long. CDR1 and CDR2 (germline): MDHEN, SYDVKM. In nucleotides, the CDR3 is TGTGCCAGCAGTCGACAGGGTCTGGGCAATCAGCCCCAGCATTTT. Protein sequence: CASSRQGLGNQPQHF.

The J gene is TRBJ2-1, the V gene TRBV2, with 10 nucleotides matching TRBD2. Unmatched junction bases numbered 4, after V lost 5 bases and J lost 9 bases. Germline assignment: CDR1 SNHLY and CDR2 FYNNEI. The CDR3 loop spans 13 amino acids. In DNA, the CDR3 is TGTGCCAGCAGTAGCGGGGGGGCCTCTGAGCAGTTCTTC. Translation: CASSSGGASEQFF.

The chain has TRBV27 and TRBJ1-2; D possibly corresponds to TRBD1 (5 bases). From germline, CDR1 is MNHEY and CDR2 SMNVEV (reference sequence). There are 14 residues in the CDR3. Trimming shortened V by 0 bases and J by 2 bases, and 7 bases separated the two germline ends. CDR3 DNA: TGTGCCAGCAGTTTATCGTCAGGGAACTATGGCTACACCTTC. Translated, it gives CASSLSSGNYGYTF.

V gene TRBV7-2 combines with J gene TRBJ2-3; 11 bases agree with TRBD1. Trimming at V came to 5 bases and at J to 6 bases, leaving 1 base not matched to a gene. The CDR3 consists of 13 residues. The germline gives CDR1 SGHTA, CDR2 FQGNSA. DNA of the CDR3: TGTGCCAGCAGCAGGGACAGGGGGGATACGCAGTATTTT. The encoded protein is CASSRDRGDTQYF.

The J gene is TRBJ2-2, the V gene TRBV4-2; 7 bases are a match to TRBD1. V trimming: 0 bases; J trimming: 9 bases; junction bases outside the gene matches: 10. CDR1 is LGHNA and CDR2 is YNFKEQ in the germline V gene. The CDR3 consists of 16 residues. Here the CDR3 reads CASSQDGTASGRELFF. CDR3 sequence (DNA): TGTGCCAGCAGCCAAGATGGGACAGCGAGTGGCAGGGAGCTGTTTTTT.

On this clone: The junction shows a germline mismatch at one end, possibly a read error. The chain couples TRBV7-9 to TRBJ2-7; the D gene is possibly TRBD1 (5 bases). The CDR3 is 15 residues long. CDR1 is SEHNR and CDR2 is FQNEAQ in the germline V gene (reference sequence). CDR3 sequence reads: CSSSFSSGASYEQYF. In DNA form, the CDR3 reads TGTTCCAGCAGCTTTTCTTCTGGGGCCTCCTACGAGCAGTACTTC.

The rearrangement uses TRBV5-8 and TRBJ2-1; D ambiguous. V lost 4 bases, J lost 0 bases, and 11 bases lay in between. This CDR3 region has 15 residues. CDR1 and CDR2 (germline): SGHTS, YDEGEE. Written as DNA, the CDR3 is TGTGCCAGCAGCCTGGACGGTAGCTCCTACAATGAGCAGTTCTTC. Translation gives CASSLDGSSYNEQFF.

The chain uses TRBV6-5 and TRBJ2-2; TRBD1 matches at 7 bases. CDR3 size: 15 residues. The V segment lost 2 bases and the J segment 4 bases; nucleotides outside the gene matches: 4. The V gene's germline CDR1 is MNHEY and CDR2 SVGAGI. The CDR3 nucleotides read TGTGCCAGCAGTTACGAGGCAGGGGGCACCGGGGAGCTGTTTTTT. Translated: CASSYEAGGTGELFF.

This chain joins TRBV5-8 and TRBJ2-1, with TRBD1 identical over 8 bases. With V trimmed by 4 bases and J by 3 bases, 3 bases remained unmatched. Germline lookup yields CDR1 SGHTS and CDR2 YDEGEE. The CDR3 extends over 14 amino acids. CDR3 sequence reads: CASSLTGVYNEQFF. CDR3 bases: TGTGCCAGCAGCCTGACAGGGGTCTACAATGAGCAGTTCTTC.